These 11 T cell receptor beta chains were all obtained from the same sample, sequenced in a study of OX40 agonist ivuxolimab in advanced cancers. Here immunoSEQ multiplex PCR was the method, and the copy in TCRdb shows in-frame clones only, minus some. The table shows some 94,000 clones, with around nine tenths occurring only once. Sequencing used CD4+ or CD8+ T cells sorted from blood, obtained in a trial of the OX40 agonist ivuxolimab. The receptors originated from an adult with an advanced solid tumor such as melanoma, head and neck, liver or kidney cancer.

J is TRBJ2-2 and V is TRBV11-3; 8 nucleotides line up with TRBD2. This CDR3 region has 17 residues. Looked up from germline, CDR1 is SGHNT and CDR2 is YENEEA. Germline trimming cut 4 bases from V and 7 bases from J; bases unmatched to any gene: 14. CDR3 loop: CASSSDRSGSVGGELFF. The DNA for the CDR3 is TGTGCCAGCAGCTCCGACCGAAGCGGGAGTGTGGGCGGGGAGCTGTTTTTT.

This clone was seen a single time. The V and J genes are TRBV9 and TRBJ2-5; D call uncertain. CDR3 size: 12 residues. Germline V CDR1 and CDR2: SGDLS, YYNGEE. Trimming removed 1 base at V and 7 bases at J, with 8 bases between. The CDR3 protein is CASSVSVGTQYF. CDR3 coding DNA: TGTGCCAGCAGCGTATCAGTCGGGACCCAGTACTTC.

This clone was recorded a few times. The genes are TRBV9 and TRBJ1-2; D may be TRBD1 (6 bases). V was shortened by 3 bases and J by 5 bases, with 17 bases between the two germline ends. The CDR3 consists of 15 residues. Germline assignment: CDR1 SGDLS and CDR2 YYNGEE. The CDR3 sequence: CASSAGTLGGYGYTF. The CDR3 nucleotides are TGTGCCAGCAGCGCCGGGACACTTGGAGGTTATGGCTACACCTTC.

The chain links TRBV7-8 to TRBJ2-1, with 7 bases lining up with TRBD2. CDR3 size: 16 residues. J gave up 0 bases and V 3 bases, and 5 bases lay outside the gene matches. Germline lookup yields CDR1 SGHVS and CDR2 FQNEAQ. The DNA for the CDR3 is TGTGCCAGCAGCTTCCTTAGCGGGCCCTCCTACAATGAGCAGTTCTTC. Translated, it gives CASSFLSGPSYNEQFF. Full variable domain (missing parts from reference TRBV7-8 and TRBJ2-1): GAGVSQSPRYKVAKRGQDVALRCDPISGHVSLFWYQQALGQGPEFLTYFQNEAQLDKSGLPSDRFFAERPEGSVSTLKIQRTQQEDSAVYLCASSFLSGPSYNEQFFGPGTRLTVL.

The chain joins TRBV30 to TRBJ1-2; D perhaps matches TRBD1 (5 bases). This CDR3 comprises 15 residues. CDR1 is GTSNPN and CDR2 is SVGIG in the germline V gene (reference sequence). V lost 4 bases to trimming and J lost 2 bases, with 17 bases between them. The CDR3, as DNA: TGTGCCTGGATCCTCAAGGGGCGGACAAACTATGGCTACACCTTC. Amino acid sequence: CAWILKGRTNYGYTF.

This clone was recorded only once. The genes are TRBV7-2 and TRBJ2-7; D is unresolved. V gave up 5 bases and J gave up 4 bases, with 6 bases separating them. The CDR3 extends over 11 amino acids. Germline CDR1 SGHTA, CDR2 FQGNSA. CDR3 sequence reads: CASSTIYEQYF. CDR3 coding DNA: TGTGCCAGCAGCACAATTTACGAGCAGTACTTC.

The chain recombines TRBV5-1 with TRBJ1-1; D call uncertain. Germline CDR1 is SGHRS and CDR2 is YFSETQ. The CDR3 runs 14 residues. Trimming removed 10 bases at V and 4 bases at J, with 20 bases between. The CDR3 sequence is CAPQRFKGVTEAFF. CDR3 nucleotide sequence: TGCGCCCCGCAGCGTTTTAAGGGTGTCACTGAAGCTTTCTTT. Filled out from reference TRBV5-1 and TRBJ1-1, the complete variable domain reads KAGVTQTPRYLIKTRGQQVTLSCSPISGHRSVSWYQQTPGQGLQFLFEYFSETQRNKGNFPGRFSGRQFSNSRSEMNVSTLELGDSALYLCAPQRFKGVTEAFFGQGTRLTVV.

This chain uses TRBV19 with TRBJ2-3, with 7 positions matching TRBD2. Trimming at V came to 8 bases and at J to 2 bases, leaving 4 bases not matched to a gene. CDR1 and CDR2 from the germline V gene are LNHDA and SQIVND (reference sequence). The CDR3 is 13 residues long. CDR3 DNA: TGTGCCAGTTCCCGGGACTACACAGATACGCAGTATTTT. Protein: CASSRDYTDTQYF. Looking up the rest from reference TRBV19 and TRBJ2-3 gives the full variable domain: DGGITQSPKYLFRKEGQNVTLSCEQNLNHDAMYWYRQDPGQGLRLIYYSQIVNDFQKGDIAEGYSVSREKKESFPLTVTSAQKNPTAFYLCASSRDYTDTQYFGPGTRLTVL.

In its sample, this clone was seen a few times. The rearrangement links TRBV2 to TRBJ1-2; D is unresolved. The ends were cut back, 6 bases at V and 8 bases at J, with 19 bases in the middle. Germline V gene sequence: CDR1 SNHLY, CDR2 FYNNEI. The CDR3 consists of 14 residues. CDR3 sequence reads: CASREDAELQGYTF. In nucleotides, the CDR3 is TGTGCCAGCAGGGAGGACGCGGAACTACAAGGCTACACCTTC.

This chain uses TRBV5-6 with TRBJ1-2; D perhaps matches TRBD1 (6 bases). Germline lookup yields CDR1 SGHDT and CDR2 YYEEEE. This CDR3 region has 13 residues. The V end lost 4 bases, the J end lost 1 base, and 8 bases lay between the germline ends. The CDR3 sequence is CASSLDSNYGYTF. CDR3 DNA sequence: TGTGCCAGCAGCCTGGACAGTAACTATGGCTACACCTTC.

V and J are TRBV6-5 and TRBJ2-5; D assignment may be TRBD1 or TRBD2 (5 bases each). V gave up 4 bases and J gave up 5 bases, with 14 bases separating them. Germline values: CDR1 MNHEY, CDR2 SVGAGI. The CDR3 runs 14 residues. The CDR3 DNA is TGTGCCAGCAGTTTGGGGGAGCCGGGGGAGACCCAGTACTTC. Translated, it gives CASSLGEPGETQYF.